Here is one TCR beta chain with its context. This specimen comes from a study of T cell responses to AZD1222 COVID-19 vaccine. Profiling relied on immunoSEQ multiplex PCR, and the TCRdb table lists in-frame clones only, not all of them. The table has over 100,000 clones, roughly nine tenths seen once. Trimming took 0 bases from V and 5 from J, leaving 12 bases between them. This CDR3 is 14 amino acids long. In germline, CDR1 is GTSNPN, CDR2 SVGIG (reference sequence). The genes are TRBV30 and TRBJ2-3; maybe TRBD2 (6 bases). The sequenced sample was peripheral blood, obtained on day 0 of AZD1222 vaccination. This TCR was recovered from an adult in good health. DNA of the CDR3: TGTGCCTGGAGTGTCGCGGGGTGGCAAGATACGCAGTATTTT. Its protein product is CAWSVAGWQDTQYF.